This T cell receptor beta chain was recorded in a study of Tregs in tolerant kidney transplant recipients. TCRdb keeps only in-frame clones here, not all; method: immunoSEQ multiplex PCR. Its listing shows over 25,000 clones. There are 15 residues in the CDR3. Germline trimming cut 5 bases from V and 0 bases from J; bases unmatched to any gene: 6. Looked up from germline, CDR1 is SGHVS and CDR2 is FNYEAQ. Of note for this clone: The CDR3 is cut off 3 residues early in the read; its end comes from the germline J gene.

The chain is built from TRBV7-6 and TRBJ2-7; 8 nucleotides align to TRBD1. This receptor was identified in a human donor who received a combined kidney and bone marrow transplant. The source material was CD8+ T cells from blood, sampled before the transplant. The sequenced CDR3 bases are TGTGCCAGCAGCGCCGGGACAGGTCGCTCCTACGAG. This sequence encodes CASSAGTGRSYE. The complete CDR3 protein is CASSAGTGRSYEQYF.